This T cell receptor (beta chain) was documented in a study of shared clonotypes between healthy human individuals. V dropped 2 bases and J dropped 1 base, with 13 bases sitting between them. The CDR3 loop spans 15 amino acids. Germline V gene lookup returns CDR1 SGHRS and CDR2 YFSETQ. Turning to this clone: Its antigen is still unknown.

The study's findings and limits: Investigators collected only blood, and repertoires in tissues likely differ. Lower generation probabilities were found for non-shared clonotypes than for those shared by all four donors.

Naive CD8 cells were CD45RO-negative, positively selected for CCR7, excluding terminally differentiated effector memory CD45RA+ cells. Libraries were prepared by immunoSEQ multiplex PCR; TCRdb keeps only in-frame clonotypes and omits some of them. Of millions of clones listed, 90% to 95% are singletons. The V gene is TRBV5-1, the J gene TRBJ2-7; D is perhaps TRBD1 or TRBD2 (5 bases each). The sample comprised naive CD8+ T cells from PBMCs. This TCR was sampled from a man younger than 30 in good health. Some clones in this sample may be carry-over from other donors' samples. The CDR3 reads CASSFTRDGSYEQYF. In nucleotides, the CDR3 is TGCGCCAGCAGCTTCACCCGGGACGGATCCTACGAGCAGTACTTC. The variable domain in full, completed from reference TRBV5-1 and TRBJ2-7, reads KAGVTQTPRYLIKTRGQQVTLSCSPISGHRSVSWYQQTPGQGLQFLFEYFSETQRNKGNFPGRFSGRQFSNSRSEMNVSTLELGDSALYLCASSFTRDGSYEQYFGPGTRLTVT.